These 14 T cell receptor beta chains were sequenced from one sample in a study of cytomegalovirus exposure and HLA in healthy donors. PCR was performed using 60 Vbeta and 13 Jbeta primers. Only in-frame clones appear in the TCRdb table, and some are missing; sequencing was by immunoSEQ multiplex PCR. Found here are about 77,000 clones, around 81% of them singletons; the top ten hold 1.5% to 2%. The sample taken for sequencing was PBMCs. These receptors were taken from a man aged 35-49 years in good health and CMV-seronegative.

The CDR3 DNA is TGTGCCAGCAGATCTAGGGGGAGTTCGGGAGAGACCCAGTACTTC. Amino acids: CASRSRGSSGETQYF. V gene TRBV6-1 combines with J gene TRBJ2-5, with D possibly TRBD1 on 6 matching bases. Trimming took off 6 bases at V and 4 bases at J, with 18 bases between the two ends. The CDR3 is made up of 15 amino acids. Germline CDR1 reads MNHNS; CDR2 reads SASEGT.

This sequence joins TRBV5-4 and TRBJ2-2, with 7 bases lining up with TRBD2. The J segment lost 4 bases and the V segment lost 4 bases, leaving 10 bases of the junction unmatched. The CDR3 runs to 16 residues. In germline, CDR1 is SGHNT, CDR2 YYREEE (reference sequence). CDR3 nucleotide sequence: TGTGCCAGCAGCCTCTCCGGGGGGATGATCACCGGGGAGCTGTTTTTT. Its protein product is CASSLSGGMITGELFF.

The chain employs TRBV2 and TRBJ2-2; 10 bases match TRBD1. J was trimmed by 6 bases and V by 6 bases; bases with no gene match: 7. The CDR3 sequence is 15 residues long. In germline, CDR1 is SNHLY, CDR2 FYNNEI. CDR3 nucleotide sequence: TGTGCCAGCAGCCCGACAGGGGGCTCGCCCGGGGAGCTGTTTTTT. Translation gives CASSPTGGSPGELFF.

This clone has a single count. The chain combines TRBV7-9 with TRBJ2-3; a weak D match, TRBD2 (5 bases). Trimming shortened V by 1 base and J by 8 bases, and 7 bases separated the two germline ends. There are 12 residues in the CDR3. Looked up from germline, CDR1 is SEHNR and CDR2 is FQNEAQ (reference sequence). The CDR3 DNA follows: TGTGCCAGCAGCTTAGTTGAGGGTACGCAGTATTTT. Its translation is CASSLVEGTQYF.

In DNA, the CDR3 is TGTGCCAGCTCACCACCGGGCTCCACAGATACGCAGTATTTT. It encodes CASSPPGSTDTQYF. V usage is TRBV18 and J usage is TRBJ2-3; unclear D gene. The CDR3 extends over 14 amino acids. V lost 0 bases and J lost 2, with 6 bases in between. The V gene's germline CDR1 is KGHSH and CDR2 LQKENI.

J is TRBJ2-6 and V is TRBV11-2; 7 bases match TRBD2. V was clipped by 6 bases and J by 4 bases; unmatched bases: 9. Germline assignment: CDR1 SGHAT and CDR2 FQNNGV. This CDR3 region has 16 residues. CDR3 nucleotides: TGTGCCAGCAGACCGGGGGGACGTCTCGGGGCCAACGTCCTGACTTTC. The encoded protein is CASRPGGRLGANVLTF.

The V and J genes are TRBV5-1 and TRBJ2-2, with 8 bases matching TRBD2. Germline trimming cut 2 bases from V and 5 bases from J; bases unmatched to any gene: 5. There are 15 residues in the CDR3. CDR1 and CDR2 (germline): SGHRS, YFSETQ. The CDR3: CASSLTSGPTGELFF. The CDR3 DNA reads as TGCGCCAGCAGCTTAACTAGCGGACCTACCGGGGAGCTGTTTTTT.

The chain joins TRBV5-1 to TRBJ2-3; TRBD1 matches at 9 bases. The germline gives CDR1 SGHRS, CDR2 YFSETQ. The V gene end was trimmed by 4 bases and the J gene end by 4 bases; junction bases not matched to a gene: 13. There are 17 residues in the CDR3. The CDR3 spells CASSLTAGTGLADTQYF. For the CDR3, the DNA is TGCGCCAGCAGCCTAACAGCCGGGACAGGGTTAGCAGATACGCAGTATTTT.

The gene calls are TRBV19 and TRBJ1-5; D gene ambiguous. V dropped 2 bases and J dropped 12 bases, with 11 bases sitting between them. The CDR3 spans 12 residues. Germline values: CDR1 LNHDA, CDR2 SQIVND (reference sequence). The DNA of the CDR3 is TGTGCCAGTAGTATAAGTTCCCAGTACCAGCATTTT. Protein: CASSISSQYQHF.

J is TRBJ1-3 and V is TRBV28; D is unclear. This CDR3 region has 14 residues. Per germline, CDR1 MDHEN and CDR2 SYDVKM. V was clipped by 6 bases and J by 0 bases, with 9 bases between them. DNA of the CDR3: TGTGCCAGCAGCCTACCAATCTCTGGAAACACCATATATTTT. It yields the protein CASSLPISGNTIYF.

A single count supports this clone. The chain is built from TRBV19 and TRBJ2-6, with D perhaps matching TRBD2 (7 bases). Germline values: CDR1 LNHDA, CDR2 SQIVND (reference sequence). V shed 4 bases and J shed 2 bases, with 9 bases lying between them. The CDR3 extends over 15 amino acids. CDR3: CASSRGGPGANVLTF. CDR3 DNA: TGTGCCAGTAGTAGGGGGGGCCCTGGGGCCAACGTCCTGACTTTC. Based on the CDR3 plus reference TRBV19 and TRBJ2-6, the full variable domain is DGGITQSPKYLFRKEGQNVTLSCEQNLNHDAMYWYRQDPGQGLRLIYYSQIVNDFQKGDIAEGYSVSREKKESFPLTVTSAQKNPTAFYLCASSRGGPGANVLTFGAGSRLTVL.

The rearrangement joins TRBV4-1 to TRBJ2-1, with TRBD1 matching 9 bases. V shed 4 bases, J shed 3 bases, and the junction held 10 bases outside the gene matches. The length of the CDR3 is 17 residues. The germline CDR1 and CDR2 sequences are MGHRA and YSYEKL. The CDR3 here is CASSPLLMGQGYNEQFF. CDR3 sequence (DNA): TGCGCCAGCAGCCCCCTCCTTATGGGACAGGGCTACAATGAGCAGTTCTTC.

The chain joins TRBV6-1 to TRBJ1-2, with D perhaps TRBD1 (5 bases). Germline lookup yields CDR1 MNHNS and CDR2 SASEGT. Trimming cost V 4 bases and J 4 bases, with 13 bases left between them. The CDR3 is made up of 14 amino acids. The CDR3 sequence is CASSGGLKGYGYTF. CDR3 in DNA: TGTGCCAGCAGTGGGGGCCTTAAGGGCTATGGCTACACCTTC.

Here the CDR3 DNA reads TGTGCCAGCAGCCGAACGGGAAATCAGCCCCAGCATTTT. It encodes CASSRTGNQPQHF. V is TRBV7-2 and J is TRBJ1-5; no clear D gene. Germline-derived CDR1 and CDR2 are SGHTA and FQGNSA. The CDR3 totals 13 residues. V lost 5 bases to trimming and J lost 4 bases, with 9 bases between them.